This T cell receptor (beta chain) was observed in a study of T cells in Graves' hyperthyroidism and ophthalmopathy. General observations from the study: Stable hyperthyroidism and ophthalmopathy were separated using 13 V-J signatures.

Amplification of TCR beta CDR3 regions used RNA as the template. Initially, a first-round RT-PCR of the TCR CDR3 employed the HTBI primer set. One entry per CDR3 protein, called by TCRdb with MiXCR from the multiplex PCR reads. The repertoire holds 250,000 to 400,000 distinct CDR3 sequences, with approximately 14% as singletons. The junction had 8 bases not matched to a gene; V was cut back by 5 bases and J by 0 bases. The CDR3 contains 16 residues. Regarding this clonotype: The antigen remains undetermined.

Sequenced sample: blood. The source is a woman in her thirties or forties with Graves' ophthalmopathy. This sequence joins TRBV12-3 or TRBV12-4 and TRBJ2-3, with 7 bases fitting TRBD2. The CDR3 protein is CASSISGVLSTDTQYF. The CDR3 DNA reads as TGTGCCAGCAGTATCAGCGGGGTCCTTAGCACAGATACGCAGTATTTT.